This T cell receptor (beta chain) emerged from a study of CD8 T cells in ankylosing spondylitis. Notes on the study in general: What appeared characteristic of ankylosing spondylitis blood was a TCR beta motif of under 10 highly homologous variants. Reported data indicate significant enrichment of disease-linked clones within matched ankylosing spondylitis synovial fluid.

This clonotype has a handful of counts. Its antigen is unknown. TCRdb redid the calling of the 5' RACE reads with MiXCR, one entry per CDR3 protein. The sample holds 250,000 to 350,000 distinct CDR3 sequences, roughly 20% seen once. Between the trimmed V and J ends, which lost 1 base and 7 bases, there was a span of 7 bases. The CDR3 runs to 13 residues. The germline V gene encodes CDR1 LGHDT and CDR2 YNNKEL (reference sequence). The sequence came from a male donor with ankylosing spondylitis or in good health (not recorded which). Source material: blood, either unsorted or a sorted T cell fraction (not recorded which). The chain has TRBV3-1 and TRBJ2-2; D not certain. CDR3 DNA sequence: TGTGCCAGCAGCCAAGTGAAGTACGGGGAGCTGTTTTTT. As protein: CASSQVKYGELFF.